The 20 T cell receptor beta chains given below trace back to one sample, sequenced in a study of blood T cell repertoires in COVID-19. Libraries were prepared by immunoSEQ multiplex PCR; TCRdb keeps only in-frame clonotypes and omits some of them. Of some 500,000 clones in the sample, around 90% were seen once. The specimen sequenced was peripheral blood. These receptors all come from a woman in her fifties or sixties with COVID-19, enrolled during active disease.

The rearrangement joins TRBV5-1 to TRBJ2-3, with TRBD2 as a possible D gene (6 bases). The ends were cut back, 4 bases at V and 2 bases at J, with 17 bases in the middle. This CDR3 is built from 16 residues. Germline CDR1 is SGHRS and CDR2 is YFSETQ. The CDR3 DNA sequence: TGCGCCAGCAGCGGTGATGCGGGGCGAACCACAGATACGCAGTATTTT. Translating it yields CASSGDAGRTTDTQYF.

The gene calls are TRBV5-1 and TRBJ1-4; D remains ambiguous. With 5 bases removed from V and 4 bases from J, the gap between germline ends came to 6 bases. The CDR3 spans 12 residues. Germline-derived CDR1 and CDR2 are SGHRS and YFSETQ. CDR3 sequence (DNA): TGCGCCAGCAGGGCAGATAATGAAAAACTGTTTTTT. Translating it yields CASRADNEKLFF.

The V gene is TRBV7-6, the J gene TRBJ1-2; a possible D gene is TRBD1 (6 bases). Germline V CDR1 and CDR2: SGHVS, FNYEAQ. With 1 base removed from V and 4 bases from J, the gap between germline ends came to 10 bases. This CDR3 contains 14 residues. Here the CDR3 DNA reads TGTGCCAGCAGCTTAGGGACAGCTCTCTATGGCTACACCTTC. Translation: CASSLGTALYGYTF.

This clone was detected a few times. The V gene is TRBV19, the J gene TRBJ2-4; D perhaps matches TRBD1 (6 bases). V lost 5 bases to trimming and J lost 0 bases, with 11 bases between them. This CDR3 is 15 amino acids long. Germline lookup yields CDR1 LNHDA and CDR2 SQIVND (reference sequence). In DNA form, the CDR3 reads TGTGCCAGTAGTCCCGGACAGACAGCCAAAAACATTCAGTACTTC. Its translation is CASSPGQTAKNIQYF.

This chain connects TRBV5-5 to TRBJ2-7, with D perhaps matching TRBD2 (6 bases). Trimming stripped 3 bases from V and 3 bases from J, with 10 bases between. This CDR3 region has 13 residues. Germline V lookup: CDR1 SGHKS, CDR2 YYEKEE (reference sequence). CDR3: CASSSGTGYEQYF. CDR3 coding DNA: TGTGCCAGCAGCTCCGGGACTGGCTACGAGCAGTACTTC.

J is TRBJ1-1 and V is TRBV5-1; TRBD1 agrees at 7 bases. CDR1 is SGHRS, CDR2 YFSETQ, per germline. The CDR3 length is 15 residues. Trimming took 0 bases from V and 7 from J; bases not matched to a gene: 9. CDR3 residues: CASSLEGAGFDEAFF. The CDR3 region has the DNA TGCGCCAGCAGCTTGGAGGGGGCGGGGTTCGATGAAGCTTTCTTT.

This chain uses TRBV12-3 or TRBV12-4 with TRBJ1-1; a possible D gene is TRBD1 (5 bases). V lost 8 bases, J lost 1 base, and 11 bases lay in between. The CDR3 is 13 amino acids. This CDR3 is CASQTEGNTEAFF. Written as DNA, the CDR3 is TGTGCCAGCCAGACAGAAGGGAACACTGAAGCTTTCTTT.

The genes are TRBV27 and TRBJ1-6; D uncertain. CDR1 and CDR2 from the germline V gene are MNHEY and SMNVEV (reference sequence). The germline V and J ends were trimmed by 5 bases and 6 bases, with 8 bases remaining between them. This CDR3 spans 13 amino acids. The CDR3 loop reads CASSVASNSPLHF. CDR3 sequence (DNA): TGTGCCAGCAGTGTGGCCTCTAATTCACCCCTCCACTTT.

This clone was observed a single time. The rearrangement links TRBV18 to TRBJ2-1; D possibly corresponds to TRBD1 (6 bases). The V end lost 2 bases, the J end lost 5 bases, and 13 bases lay between the germline ends. This CDR3 contains 15 residues. Germline CDR1 is KGHSH and CDR2 is LQKENI. The CDR3: CASSPVQGSHNEQFF. The CDR3, as DNA: TGTGCCAGCTCACCAGTACAGGGTTCCCACAATGAGCAGTTCTTC.

This sequence joins TRBV3-1 (or the pseudogene TRBV3-2) and TRBJ2-1; 9 nucleotides line up with TRBD2. Trimming at V came to 1 base and at J to 9 bases, leaving 4 bases not matched to a gene. Germline CDR1 is LGHDT and CDR2 is YNNKEL (reference sequence). The CDR3 runs to 14 residues. The CDR3 DNA is TGTGCCAGCAGCCAAGGGCGGGGGGGCGTTGAGCAGTTCTTC. This sequence encodes CASSQGRGGVEQFF.

The rearrangement links TRBV2 to TRBJ1-6; unclear D gene. The CDR3 sequence is 14 residues long. The germline V and J ends were trimmed by 1 base and 8 bases, with 9 bases remaining between them. Germline values: CDR1 SNHLY, CDR2 FYNNEI. CDR3 residues: CASSEGRVHSPLHF. CDR3 coding DNA: TGTGCCAGCAGTGAAGGGCGGGTCCATTCACCCCTCCACTTT.

The chain couples TRBV15 to TRBJ1-3; D unresolved. This CDR3 has 13 residues. Germline loops: CDR1 LNHNV, CDR2 YYDKDF (reference sequence). With 3 bases removed from V and 4 bases from J, the gap between germline ends came to 7 bases. In DNA form, the CDR3 reads TGTGCCACCAGCAGCCTACAGGGAAACACCATATATTTT. Its protein is CATSSLQGNTIYF.

V usage is TRBV18 and J usage is TRBJ2-1; TRBD1 matches at 7 bases. Germline CDR1 reads KGHSH; CDR2 reads LQKENI. CDR3 length: 15 residues. V trimming: 5 bases; J trimming: 5 bases; junction bases outside the gene matches: 9. CDR3 sequence (DNA): TGTGCCAGCTCAGCGAAACAGGGGTGGGACAATGAGCAGTTCTTC. Encoded protein: CASSAKQGWDNEQFF.

This rearrangement joins TRBV4-1 to TRBJ2-2, with TRBD2 matching 10 bases. Germline V gene data show CDR1 as MGHRA and CDR2 as YSYEKL. CDR3 length: 17 residues. Losses at the gene ends were 3 bases for V and 5 bases for J; bases not matched to a gene: 9. The CDR3 here is CASSHLAGGPGTGELFF. The CDR3 coding sequence is TGCGCCAGCAGCCATTTAGCGGGGGGCCCAGGGACCGGGGAGCTGTTTTTT.

The gene calls are TRBV5-4 and TRBJ1-1; the D gene is possibly TRBD1 (5 bases). The CDR3 runs 15 residues. Trimming shortened V by 3 bases and J by 4 bases, and 16 bases separated the two germline ends. Germline V gene sequence: CDR1 SGHNT, CDR2 YYREEE (reference sequence). Written as DNA, the CDR3 is TGTGCCAGCAGCTCGACGGGGGTGAGGGGCACTGAAGCTTTCTTT. It specifies CASSSTGVRGTEAFF.

The chain couples TRBV9 to TRBJ2-7; no clear D gene. CDR1 is SGDLS, CDR2 YYNGEE, per germline. The V end lost 3 bases, the J end lost 6 bases, and 16 bases lay between the germline ends. The CDR3 is 14 residues long. The DNA for the CDR3 is TGTGCCAGCAGCGGAGACTCACACCTGGGCGAGCAGTACTTC. Residues: CASSGDSHLGEQYF.

This chain links TRBV11-2 with TRBJ1-5; the D gene is possibly TRBD1 (6 bases). The CDR3 loop spans 14 amino acids. CDR1 SGHAT and CDR2 FQNNGV come from the germline V gene. V was trimmed by 0 bases and J by 6 bases, leaving 9 bases between them. CDR3 nucleotide sequence: TGTGCCAGCAGCTTAGAAGGGGGTCTTCAGCCCCAGCATTTT. Translating it yields CASSLEGGLQPQHF.

The chain uses TRBV19 and TRBJ1-5, with TRBD1 matching 8 bases. The CDR3 covers 15 residues. From germline, CDR1 is LNHDA and CDR2 SQIVND (reference sequence). V gave up 6 bases and J gave up 2 bases; unmatched junction bases: 6. This chain's CDR3 is CASRQQGVGNQPQHF. CDR3 DNA sequence: TGTGCCAGTAGACAACAGGGGGTTGGCAATCAGCCCCAGCATTTT.

V usage is TRBV12-5 and J usage is TRBJ2-5; the D gene is possibly TRBD2 (5 bases). The V gene's germline CDR1 is LGHNT and CDR2 FRNRAP. The CDR3 spans 12 residues. The V gene lost 6 bases and the J gene lost 5 bases, with 10 bases spanning the gap. The CDR3 loop reads CASGNERETQYF. For the CDR3, the DNA is TGTGCTAGTGGGAACGAGCGGGAGACCCAGTACTTC.

The chain joins TRBV28 to TRBJ1-6; 11 bases align to TRBD1. The CDR3 covers 14 residues. After removal of 6 bases from V and 9 bases from J, the junction contained 4 bases not matched to a gene. CDR1 is MDHEN and CDR2 is SYDVKM in the germline V gene. The CDR3 DNA is TGTGCCAGCAGGTCGGGGACAGGGGGTTCACCCCTCCACTTT. This encodes CASRSGTGGSPLHF.